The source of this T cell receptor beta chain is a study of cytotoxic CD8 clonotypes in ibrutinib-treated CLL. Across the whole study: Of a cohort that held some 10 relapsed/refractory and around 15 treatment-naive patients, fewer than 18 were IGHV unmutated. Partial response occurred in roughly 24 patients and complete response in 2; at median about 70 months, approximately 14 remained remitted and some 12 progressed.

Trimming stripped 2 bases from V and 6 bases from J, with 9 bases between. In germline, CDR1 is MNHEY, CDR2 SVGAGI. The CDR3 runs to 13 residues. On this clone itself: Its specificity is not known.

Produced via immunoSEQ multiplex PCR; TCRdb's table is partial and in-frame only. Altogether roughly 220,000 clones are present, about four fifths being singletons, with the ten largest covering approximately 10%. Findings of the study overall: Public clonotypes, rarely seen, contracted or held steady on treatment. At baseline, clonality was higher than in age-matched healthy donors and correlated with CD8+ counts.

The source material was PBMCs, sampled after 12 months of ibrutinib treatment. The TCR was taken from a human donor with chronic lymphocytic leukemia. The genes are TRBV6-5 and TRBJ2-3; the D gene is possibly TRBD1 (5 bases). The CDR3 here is CASSYQGRDTQYF. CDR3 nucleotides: TGTGCCAGCAGTTACCAGGGTCGGGATACGCAGTATTTT.